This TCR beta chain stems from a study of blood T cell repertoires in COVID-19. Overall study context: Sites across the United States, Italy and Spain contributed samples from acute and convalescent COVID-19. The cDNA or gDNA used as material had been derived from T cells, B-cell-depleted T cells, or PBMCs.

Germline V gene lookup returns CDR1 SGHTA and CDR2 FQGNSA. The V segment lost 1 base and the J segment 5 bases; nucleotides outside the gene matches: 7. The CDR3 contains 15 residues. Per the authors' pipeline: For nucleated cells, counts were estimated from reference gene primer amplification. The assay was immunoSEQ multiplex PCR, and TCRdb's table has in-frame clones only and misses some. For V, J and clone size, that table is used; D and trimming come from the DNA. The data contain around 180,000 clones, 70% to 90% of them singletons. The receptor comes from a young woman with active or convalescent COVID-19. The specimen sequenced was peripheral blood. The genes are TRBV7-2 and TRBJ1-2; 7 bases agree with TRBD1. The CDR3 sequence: CASSLEWGTDYGYTF. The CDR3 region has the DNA TGTGCCAGCAGCTTAGAGTGGGGGACAGATTATGGCTACACCTTC.